This record concerns one T cell receptor (beta chain) sequence. Its antigen is not identified. The source of the sample is a study of T cell responses to AZD1222 COVID-19 vaccine. Overall study results and limits: There were mostly white British donors and more females than males, and clonal diversity was possibly underestimated. Repertoire samples came only from after the peak T cell response.

There are 16 residues in the CDR3. Germline CDR1 reads LGHNA; CDR2 reads YSLEER. V lost 1 base and J lost 0; bases outside the gene matches: 4. Method: immunoSEQ multiplex PCR; TCRdb's copy keeps in-frame clones and lacks some. This sample yields around 140,000 clones, of which more than 85% are seen a single time; about 3.7% belongs to the top ten. This clonotype originated in an adult in good health. Source: peripheral blood, taken on day 0 of AZD1222 vaccination. This chain links TRBV4-3 with TRBJ2-3, with 7 nucleotides matching TRBD2. The CDR3 protein is CASSQVPGGSTDTQYF. The CDR3 nucleotides are TGCGCCAGCAGCCAAGTTCCGGGGGGTAGCACAGATACGCAGTATTTT.